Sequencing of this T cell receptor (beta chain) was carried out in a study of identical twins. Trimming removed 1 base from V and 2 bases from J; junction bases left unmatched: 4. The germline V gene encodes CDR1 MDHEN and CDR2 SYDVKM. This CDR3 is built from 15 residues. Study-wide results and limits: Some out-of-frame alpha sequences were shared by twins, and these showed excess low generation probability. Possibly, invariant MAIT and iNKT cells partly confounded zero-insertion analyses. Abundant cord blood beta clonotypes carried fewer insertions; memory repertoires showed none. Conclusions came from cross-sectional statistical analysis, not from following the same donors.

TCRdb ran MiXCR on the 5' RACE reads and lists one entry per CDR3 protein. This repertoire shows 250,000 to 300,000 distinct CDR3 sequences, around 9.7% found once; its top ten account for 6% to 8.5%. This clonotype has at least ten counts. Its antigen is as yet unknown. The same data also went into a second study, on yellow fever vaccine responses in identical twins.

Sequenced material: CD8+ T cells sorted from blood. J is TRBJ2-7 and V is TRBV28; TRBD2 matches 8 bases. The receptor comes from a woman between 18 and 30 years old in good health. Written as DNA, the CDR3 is TGTGCCAGCAGTTTATCCGCCGGGGGGGCCTACGAGCAGTACTTC. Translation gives CASSLSAGGAYEQYF.